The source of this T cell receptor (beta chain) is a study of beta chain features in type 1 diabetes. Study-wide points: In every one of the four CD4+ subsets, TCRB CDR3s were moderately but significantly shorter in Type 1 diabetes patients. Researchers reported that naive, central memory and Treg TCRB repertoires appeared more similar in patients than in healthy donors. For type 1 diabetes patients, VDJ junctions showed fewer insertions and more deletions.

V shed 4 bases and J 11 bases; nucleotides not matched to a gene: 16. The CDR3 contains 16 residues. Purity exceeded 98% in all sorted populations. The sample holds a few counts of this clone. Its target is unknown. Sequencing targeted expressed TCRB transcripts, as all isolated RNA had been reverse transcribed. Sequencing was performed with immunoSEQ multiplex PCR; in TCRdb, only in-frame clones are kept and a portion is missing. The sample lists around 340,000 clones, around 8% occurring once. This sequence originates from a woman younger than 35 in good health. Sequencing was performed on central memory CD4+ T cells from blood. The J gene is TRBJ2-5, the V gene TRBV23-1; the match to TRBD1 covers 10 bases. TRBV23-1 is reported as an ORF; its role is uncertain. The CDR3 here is CASSPGRDRGRREQYF. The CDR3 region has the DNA TGCGCCAGCAGTCCCGGCCGCGACAGGGGGCGACGAGAGCAGTACTTC.